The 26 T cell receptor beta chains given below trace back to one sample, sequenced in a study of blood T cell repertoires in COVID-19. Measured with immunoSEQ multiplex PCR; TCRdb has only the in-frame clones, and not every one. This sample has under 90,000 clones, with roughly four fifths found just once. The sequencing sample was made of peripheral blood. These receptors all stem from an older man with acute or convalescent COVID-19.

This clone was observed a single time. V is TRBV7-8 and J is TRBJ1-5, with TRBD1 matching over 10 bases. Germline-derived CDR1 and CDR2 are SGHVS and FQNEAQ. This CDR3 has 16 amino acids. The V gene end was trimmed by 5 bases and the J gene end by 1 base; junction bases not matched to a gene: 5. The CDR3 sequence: CASSPRDRGSNQPQHF. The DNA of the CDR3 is TGTGCCAGCAGCCCTAGGGACAGGGGAAGCAATCAGCCCCAGCATTTT.

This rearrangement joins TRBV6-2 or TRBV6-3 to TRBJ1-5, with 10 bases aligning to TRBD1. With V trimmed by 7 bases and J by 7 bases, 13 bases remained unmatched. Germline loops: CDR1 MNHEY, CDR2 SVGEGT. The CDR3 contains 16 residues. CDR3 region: CASTPTGTGEGQPQHF. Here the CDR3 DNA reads TGTGCCAGCACCCCGACCGGGACAGGGGAGGGACAGCCCCAGCATTTT.

The CDR3 nucleotides read TGTGCCAGCAGTGCGAACTCCAGGGTTGGCGGGGAGCTGTTTTTT. Translated, it gives CASSANSRVGGELFF. The rearrangement links TRBV2 to TRBJ2-2; a weak D match, TRBD1 (5 bases). Germline CDR1 and CDR2: SNHLY and FYNNEI. V lost 4 bases to trimming and J lost 7 bases, with 16 bases between them. CDR3 length: 15 amino acids.

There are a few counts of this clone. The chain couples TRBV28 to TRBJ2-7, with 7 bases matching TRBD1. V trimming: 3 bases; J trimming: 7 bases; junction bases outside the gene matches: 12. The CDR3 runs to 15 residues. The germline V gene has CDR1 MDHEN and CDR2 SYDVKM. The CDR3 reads CASSLTGTASKEQYF. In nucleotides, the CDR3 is TGTGCCAGCAGTTTGACCGGGACAGCCTCTAAGGAGCAGTACTTC.

The DNA for the CDR3 is TGTGCCAGCAGCTCCCGTGGCGGGGGGCCCCCAGATACGCAGTATTTT. Translating it yields CASSSRGGGPPDTQYF. The chain carries TRBV7-3 and TRBJ2-3; 8 bases map to TRBD2. Germline loops: CDR1 SGHTA, CDR2 FQGTGA. The ends lost 4 bases at V and 4 bases at J; junction bases unmatched: 10. This CDR3 has 16 amino acids.

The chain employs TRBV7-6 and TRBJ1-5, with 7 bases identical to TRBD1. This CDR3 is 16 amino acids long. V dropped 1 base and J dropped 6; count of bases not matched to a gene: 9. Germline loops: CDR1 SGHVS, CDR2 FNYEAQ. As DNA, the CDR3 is TGTGCCAGCAGCTTAGGGGACAGCCCCAAATTTCAGCCCCAGCATTTT. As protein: CASSLGDSPKFQPQHF.

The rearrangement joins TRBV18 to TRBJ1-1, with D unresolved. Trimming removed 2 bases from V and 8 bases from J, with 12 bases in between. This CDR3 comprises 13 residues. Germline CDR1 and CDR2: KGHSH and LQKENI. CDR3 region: CASSPRQESEAFF. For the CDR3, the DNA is TGTGCCAGCTCACCAAGGCAGGAAAGCGAAGCTTTCTTT. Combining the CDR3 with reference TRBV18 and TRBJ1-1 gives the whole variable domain NAGVMQNPRHLVRRRGQEARLRCSPMKGHSHVYWYRQLPEEGLKFMVYLQKENIIDESGMPKERFSAEFPKEGPSILRIQQVVRGDSAAYFCASSPRQESEAFFGQGTRLTVV.

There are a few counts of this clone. This chain's CDR3 is CASSLDGDYQPQHF. The CDR3 bases are TGTGCCAGTAGTTTGGACGGGGATTATCAGCCCCAGCATTTT. The chain combines TRBV19 with TRBJ1-5; D is uncertain. Trimming pared 5 bases from V and 5 bases from J, leaving 13 bases between. CDR1 is LNHDA, CDR2 SQIVND, per germline (reference sequence). CDR3 size: 14 residues.

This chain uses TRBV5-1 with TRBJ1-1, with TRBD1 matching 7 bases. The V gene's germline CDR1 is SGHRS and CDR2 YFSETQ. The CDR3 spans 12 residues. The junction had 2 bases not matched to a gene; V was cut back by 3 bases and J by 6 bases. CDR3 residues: CASSSQGAEAFF. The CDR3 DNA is TGCGCCAGCAGCTCGCAGGGGGCTGAAGCTTTCTTT. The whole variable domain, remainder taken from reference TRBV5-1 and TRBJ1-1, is KAGVTQTPRYLIKTRGQQVTLSCSPISGHRSVSWYQQTPGQGLQFLFEYFSETQRNKGNFPGRFSGRQFSNSRSEMNVSTLELGDSALYLCASSSQGAEAFFGQGTRLTVV.

CDR3 DNA: TGTGCCAGCAGGGGGACAGGGAGGAGTGGCTACACCTTC. It codes for CASRGTGRSGYTF. J is TRBJ1-2 and V is TRBV12-3 or TRBV12-4, with 9 bases identical to TRBD1. V shed 6 bases and J 7 bases; nucleotides not matched to a gene: 6. The CDR3 totals 13 residues.

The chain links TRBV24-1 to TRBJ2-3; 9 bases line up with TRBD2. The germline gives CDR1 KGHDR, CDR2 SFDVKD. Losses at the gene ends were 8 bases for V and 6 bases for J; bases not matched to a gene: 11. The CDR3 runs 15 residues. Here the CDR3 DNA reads TGTGCCACCAACTATGGTAGCGGGGGATTTGATACGCAGTATTTT. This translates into CATNYGSGGFDTQYF.

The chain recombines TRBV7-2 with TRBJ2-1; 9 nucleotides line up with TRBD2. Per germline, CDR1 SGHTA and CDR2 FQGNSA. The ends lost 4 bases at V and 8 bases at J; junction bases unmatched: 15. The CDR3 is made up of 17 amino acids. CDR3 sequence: CASSSQPGRGGLDEQFF. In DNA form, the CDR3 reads TGTGCCAGCAGCTCCCAGCCGGGGCGGGGGGGCCTGGATGAGCAGTTCTTC.

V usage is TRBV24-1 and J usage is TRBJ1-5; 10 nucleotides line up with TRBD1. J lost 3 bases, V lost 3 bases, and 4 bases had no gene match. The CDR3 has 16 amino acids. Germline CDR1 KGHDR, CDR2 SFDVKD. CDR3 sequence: CATSDPGQGTNQPQHF. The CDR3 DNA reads TGTGCCACCAGTGATCCGGGACAGGGGACCAATCAGCCCCAGCATTTT.

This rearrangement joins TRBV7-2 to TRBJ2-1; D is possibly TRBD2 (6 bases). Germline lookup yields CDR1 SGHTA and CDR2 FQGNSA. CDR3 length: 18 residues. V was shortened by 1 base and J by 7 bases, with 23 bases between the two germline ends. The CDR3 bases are TGTGCCAGCAGCTTAGATCCCTCGGTTGCGGGAAGAGGTAATGAGCAGTTCTTC. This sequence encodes CASSLDPSVAGRGNEQFF.

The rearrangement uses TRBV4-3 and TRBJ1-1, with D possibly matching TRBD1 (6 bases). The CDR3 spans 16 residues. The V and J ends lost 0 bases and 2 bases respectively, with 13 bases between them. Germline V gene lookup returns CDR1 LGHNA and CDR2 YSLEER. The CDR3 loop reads CASSQDGGGGNTEAFF. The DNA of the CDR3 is TGCGCCAGCAGCCAAGATGGCGGGGGCGGCAACACTGAAGCTTTCTTT.

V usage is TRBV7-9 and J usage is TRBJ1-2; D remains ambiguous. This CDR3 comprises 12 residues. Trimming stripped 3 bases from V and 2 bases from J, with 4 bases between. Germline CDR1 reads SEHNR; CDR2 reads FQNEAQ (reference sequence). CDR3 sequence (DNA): TGTGCCAGCAGCTTTCAAAACTATGGCTACACCTTC. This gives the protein CASSFQNYGYTF. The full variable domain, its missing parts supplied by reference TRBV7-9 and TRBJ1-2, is DTGVSQNPRHKITKRGQNVTFRCDPISEHNRLYWYRQTLGQGPEFLTYFQNEAQLEKSRLLSDRFSAERPKGSFSTLEIQRTEQGDSAMYLCASSFQNYGYTFGSGTRLTVV.

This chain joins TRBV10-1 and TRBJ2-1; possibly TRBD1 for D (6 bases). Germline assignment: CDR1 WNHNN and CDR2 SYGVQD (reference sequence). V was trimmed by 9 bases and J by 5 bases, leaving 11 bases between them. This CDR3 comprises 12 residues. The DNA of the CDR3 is TGCGCCAGGATAGCAGGGGACAATGAGCAGTTCTTC. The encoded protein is CARIAGDNEQFF.

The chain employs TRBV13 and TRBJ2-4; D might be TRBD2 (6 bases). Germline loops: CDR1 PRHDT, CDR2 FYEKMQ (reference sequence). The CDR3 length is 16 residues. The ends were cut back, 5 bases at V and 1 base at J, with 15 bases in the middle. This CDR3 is CASSGPDRGAKNIQYF. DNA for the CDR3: TGTGCCAGCAGCGGCCCCGACCGGGGGGCCAAAAACATTCAGTACTTC.

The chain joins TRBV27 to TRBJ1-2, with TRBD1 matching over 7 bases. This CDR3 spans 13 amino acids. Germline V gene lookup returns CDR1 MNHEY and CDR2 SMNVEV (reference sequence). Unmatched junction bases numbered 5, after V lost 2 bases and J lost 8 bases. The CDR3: CASSLDRVRGYTF. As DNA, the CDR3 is TGTGCCAGCAGTTTAGACAGGGTTCGGGGCTACACCTTC.

The CDR3 loop reads CASSATSGRNEQFF. As DNA, the CDR3 is TGTGCCAGCAGCGCGACTAGCGGGAGGAATGAGCAGTTCTTC. The chain recombines TRBV3-1 (or the pseudogene TRBV3-2) with TRBJ2-1, with TRBD2 identical over 13 bases. V gave up 5 bases and J gave up 7 bases; unmatched junction bases: 2. Germline V gives CDR1 LGHDT, CDR2 YNNKEL (reference sequence). The CDR3 has 14 amino acids.

The CDR3 sequence is CASSESGLARETQYF. The CDR3 coding sequence is TGCGCCAGCAGTGAGTCGGGACTAGCAAGGGAGACCCAGTACTTC. V gene TRBV10-2 combines with J gene TRBJ2-5, with 9 nucleotides matching TRBD2. CDR3 length: 15 residues. Per the germline V gene, CDR1 is WSHSY and CDR2 is SAAADI. Trimming at V came to 0 bases and at J to 5 bases, leaving 4 bases not matched to a gene.

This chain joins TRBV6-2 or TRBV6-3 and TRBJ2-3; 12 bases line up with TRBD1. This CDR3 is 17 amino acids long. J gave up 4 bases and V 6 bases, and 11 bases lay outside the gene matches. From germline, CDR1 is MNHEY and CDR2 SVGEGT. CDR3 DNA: TGTGCCAGCAGCACAGGGACAGGGGGCAGCATCGCAGATACGCAGTATTTT. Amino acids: CASSTGTGGSIADTQYF.

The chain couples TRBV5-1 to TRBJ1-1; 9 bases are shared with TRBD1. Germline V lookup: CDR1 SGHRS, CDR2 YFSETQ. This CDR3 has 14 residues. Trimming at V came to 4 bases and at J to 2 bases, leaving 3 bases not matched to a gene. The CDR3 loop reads CASSPGQGNTEAFF. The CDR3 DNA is TGCGCCAGCAGCCCGGGACAGGGTAACACTGAAGCTTTCTTT.

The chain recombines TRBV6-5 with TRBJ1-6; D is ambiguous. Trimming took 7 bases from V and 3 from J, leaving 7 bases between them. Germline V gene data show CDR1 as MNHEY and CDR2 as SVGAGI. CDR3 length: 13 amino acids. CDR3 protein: CASTGYYNSPLHF. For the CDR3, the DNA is TGTGCCAGCACAGGTTACTATAATTCACCCCTCCACTTT.

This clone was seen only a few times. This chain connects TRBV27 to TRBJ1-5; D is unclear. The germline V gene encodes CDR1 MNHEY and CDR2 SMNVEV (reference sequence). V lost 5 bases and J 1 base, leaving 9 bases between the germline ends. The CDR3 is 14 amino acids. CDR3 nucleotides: TGTGCCAGCAGTCACGGTACGAGCAATCAGCCCCAGCATTTT. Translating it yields CASSHGTSNQPQHF.

The CDR3 DNA reads TGTGCCAGCAGCTGGACAGGGGGCGAGACTGAAGCTTTCTTT. Its protein is CASSWTGGETEAFF. The chain couples TRBV7-8 to TRBJ1-1, with TRBD1 matching over 11 bases. Germline CDR1 and CDR2: SGHVS and FQNEAQ. The CDR3 consists of 14 residues. V shed 4 bases and J 5 bases; nucleotides not matched to a gene: 3.